This passage covers 11 T cell receptor beta chains from one sample sequenced in a study of Graves' ophthalmopathy and Graves' hyperthyroidism. Amplifying from RNA transcripts, the study obtained TCR beta CDR3 regions. HTBI primers primed a first-round RT-PCR, and a second-round multiplex PCR followed. One entry per CDR3 protein results from TCRdb running MiXCR on the multiplex PCR reads. The sample has approximately 700,000 distinct CDR3 sequences, about 44% seen once; the top ten hold around 40%. Sequencing input: peripheral blood. The receptor set was obtained from an adult man with Graves' ophthalmopathy.

The chain uses TRBV2 and TRBJ1-1; tentatively, D is TRBD1 (5 bases). Germline assignment: CDR1 SNHLY and CDR2 FYNNEI. The CDR3 is 14 amino acids. V lost 5 bases and J lost 10, with 20 bases in between. Here the CDR3 DNA reads TGTGCCAGCAGTCGAAGCATGGCCGGGGCCCGAGCTTTCTTT. Translated, it gives CASSRSMAGARAFF.

The chain recombines TRBV20-1 with TRBJ1-6; 7 positions match TRBD1. Germline CDR1 is DFQATT and CDR2 is SNEGSKA (reference sequence). V was pared by 6 bases and J by 0 bases, with 5 bases of the junction left unmatched. The CDR3 runs 15 residues. CDR3 in amino acids: CSAETGVSYNSPLHF. DNA of the CDR3: TGCAGTGCGGAAACAGGGGTCTCCTATAATTCACCCCTCCACTTT.

This chain joins TRBV27 and TRBJ2-7, with TRBD2 identical over 9 bases. Trimming took 6 bases from V and 6 from J; bases not matched to a gene: 15. Per germline, CDR1 MNHEY and CDR2 SMNVEV (reference sequence). There are 16 residues in the CDR3. The CDR3 nucleotides are TGTGCCAGCAGCGGACGATCCGGGACTAGCTTAGGCGAGCAGTACTTC. Protein sequence: CASSGRSGTSLGEQYF.

CDR3 protein: CASSSGGNQWETQYF. As DNA, the CDR3 is TGTGCCAGCAGCTCTGGGGGCAATCAATGGGAGACCCAGTACTTC. The chain employs TRBV7-9 and TRBJ2-5; tentative D call: TRBD1 (6 bases). The V gene's germline CDR1 is SEHNR and CDR2 FQNEAQ (reference sequence). V lost 4 bases and J 5 bases, leaving 17 bases between the germline ends. This CDR3 contains 15 residues.

The chain has TRBV25-1 and TRBJ2-2; D is unresolved. The CDR3 runs to 14 residues. Looked up from germline, CDR1 is MGHDK and CDR2 is SYGVNS. V was cut by 6 bases and J by 4 bases, with 12 bases left in between. The CDR3, as DNA: TGTGCCAGCAGCCCGACCCTAGGCACCGGGGAGCTGTTTTTT. It encodes CASSPTLGTGELFF.

The chain recombines TRBV10-3 with TRBJ1-2; TRBD1 agrees at 11 bases. This CDR3 has 15 residues. Germline lookup yields CDR1 ENHRY and CDR2 SYGVKD. Trimming took 4 bases from V and 4 from J; bases not matched to a gene: 5. The CDR3 here is CAISGGTGGIYGYTF. The DNA for the CDR3 is TGTGCCATCAGTGGAGGGACAGGGGGGATCTATGGCTACACCTTC.

This clonotype occurred once. V gene TRBV7-2 combines with J gene TRBJ1-2; no reliable D call. CDR1 is SGHTA and CDR2 is FQGNSA in the germline V gene. Trimming took 4 bases from V and 6 from J, leaving 3 bases between them. This CDR3 spans 10 amino acids. The CDR3 spells CASSSDGYTF. CDR3 bases: TGTGCCAGCAGCTCGGATGGCTACACCTTC.

The V gene is TRBV7-3, the J gene TRBJ2-1; TRBD2 matches 9 bases. The junction had 20 bases not matched to a gene; V was cut back by 10 bases and J by 10 bases. The germline CDR1 and CDR2 sequences are SGHTA and FQGTGA. CDR3 size: 16 residues. CDR3 sequence: CATSDSSGGPGKEQFF. The CDR3 DNA reads TGTGCCACCAGTGATTCAAGCGGGGGGCCGGGCAAGGAGCAGTTCTTC.

This clonotype has a single count. The chain uses TRBV9 and TRBJ2-7; D not resolved. The CDR3 totals 13 residues. Per germline, CDR1 SGDLS and CDR2 YYNGEE. Trimming pared 4 bases from V and 5 bases from J, leaving 13 bases between. CDR3 DNA sequence: TGTGCCAGCAGCCCACTCCTGTGGGACGAGCAGTACTTC. Its translation: CASSPLLWDEQYF.

This chain joins TRBV20-1 and TRBJ1-1; tentatively, D is TRBD1 (6 bases). This CDR3 is built from 14 residues. Germline CDR1 reads DFQATT; CDR2 reads SNEGSKA (reference sequence). Trimming left V 4 bases short and J 2 bases short, with 14 bases between. The CDR3: CSAIRTVINTEAFF. CDR3 sequence (DNA): TGCAGTGCTATCCGGACAGTTATTAACACTGAAGCTTTCTTT.

As regards this clonotype: A read error is possible here, since a much larger clone lies one base away. This chain uses TRBV29-1 with TRBJ2-6; 7 nucleotides match TRBD1. The V gene's germline CDR1 is SQVTM and CDR2 ANQGSEA. The CDR3 loop spans 18 amino acids. DNA for the CDR3: TGCAGCGTCGGGACAGCAGACCCCGGGATAAATGGGGTCAACGTCCTGACTTTC. The encoded protein is CSVGTADPGINGVNVLTF.